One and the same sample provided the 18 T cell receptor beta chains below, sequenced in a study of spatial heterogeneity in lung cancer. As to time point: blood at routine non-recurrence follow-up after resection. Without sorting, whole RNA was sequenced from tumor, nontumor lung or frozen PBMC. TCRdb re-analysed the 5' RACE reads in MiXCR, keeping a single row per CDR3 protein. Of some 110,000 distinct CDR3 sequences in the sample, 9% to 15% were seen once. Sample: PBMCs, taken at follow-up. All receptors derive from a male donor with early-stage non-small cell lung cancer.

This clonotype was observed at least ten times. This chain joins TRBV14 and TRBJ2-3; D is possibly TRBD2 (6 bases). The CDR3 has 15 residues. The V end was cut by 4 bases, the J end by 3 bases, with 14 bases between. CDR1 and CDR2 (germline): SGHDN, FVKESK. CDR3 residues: CASSPTPGRTDTQYF. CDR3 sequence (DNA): TGTGCCAGCAGCCCTACCCCGGGGAGGACAGATACGCAGTATTTT. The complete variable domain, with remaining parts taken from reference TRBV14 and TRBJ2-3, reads EAGVTQFPSHSVIEKGQTVTLRCDPISGHDNLYWYRRVMGKEIKFLLHFVKESKQDESGMPNNRFLAERTGGTYSTLKVQPAELEDSGVYFCASSPTPGRTDTQYFGPGTRLTVL.

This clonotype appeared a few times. The CDR3 protein is CASSQGGASSQYF. Written as DNA, the CDR3 is TGCGCCAGCAGCCAAGGTGGCGCTAGCTCGCAGTATTTT. V gene TRBV4-3 combines with J gene TRBJ2-3; the D gene is possibly TRBD2 (5 bases). This CDR3 is built from 13 residues. Germline CDR1 reads LGHNA; CDR2 reads YSLEER. Trimming removed 1 base from V and 10 bases from J, with 12 bases in between.

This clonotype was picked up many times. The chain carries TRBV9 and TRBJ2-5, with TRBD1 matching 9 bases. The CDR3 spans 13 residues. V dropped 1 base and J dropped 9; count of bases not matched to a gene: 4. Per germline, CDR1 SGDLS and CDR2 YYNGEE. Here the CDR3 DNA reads TGTGCCAGCAGCGTATGGGACAGGGAGGCCCAGTACTTC. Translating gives CASSVWDREAQYF.

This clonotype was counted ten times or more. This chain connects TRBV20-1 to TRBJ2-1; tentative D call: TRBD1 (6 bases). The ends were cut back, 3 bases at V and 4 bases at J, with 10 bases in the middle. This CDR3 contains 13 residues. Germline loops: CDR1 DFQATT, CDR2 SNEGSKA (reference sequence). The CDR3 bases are TGCAGTGCTAGGGAAGGACAGTACAATGAGCAGTTCTTC. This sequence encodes CSAREGQYNEQFF.

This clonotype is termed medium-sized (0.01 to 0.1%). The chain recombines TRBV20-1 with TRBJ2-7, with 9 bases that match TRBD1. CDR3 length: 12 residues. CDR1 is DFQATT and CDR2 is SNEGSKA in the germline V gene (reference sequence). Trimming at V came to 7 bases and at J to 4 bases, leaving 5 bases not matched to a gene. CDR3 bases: TGCAGTGGGGGACAGGGCAGATACGAGCAGTACTTC. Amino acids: CSGGQGRYEQYF.

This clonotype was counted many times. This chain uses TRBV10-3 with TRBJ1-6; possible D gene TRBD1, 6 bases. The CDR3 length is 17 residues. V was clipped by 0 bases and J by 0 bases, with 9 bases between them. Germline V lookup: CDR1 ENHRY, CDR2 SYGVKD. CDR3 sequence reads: CAISESQGGSYNSPLHF. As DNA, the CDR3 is TGTGCCATCAGTGAGTCGCAAGGGGGCTCCTATAATTCACCCCTCCACTTT.

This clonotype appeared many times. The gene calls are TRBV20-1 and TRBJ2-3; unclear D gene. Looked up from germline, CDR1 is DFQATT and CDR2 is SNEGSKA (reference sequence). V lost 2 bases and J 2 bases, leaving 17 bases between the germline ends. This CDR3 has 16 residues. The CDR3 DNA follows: TGCAGTGCTAGAAGTCTCAGTAACTGGTACACAGATACGCAGTATTTT. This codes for CSARSLSNWYTDTQYF.

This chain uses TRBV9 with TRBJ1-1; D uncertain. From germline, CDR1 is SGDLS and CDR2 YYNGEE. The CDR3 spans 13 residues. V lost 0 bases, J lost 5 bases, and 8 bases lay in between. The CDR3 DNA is TGTGCCAGCAGCGTAGAGGAATTGACTGAAGCTTTCTTT. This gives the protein CASSVEELTEAFF. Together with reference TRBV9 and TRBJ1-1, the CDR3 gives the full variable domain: DSGVTQTPKHLITATGQRVTLRCSPRSGDLSVYWYQQSLDQGLQFLIQYYNGEERAKGNILERFSAQQFPDLHSELNLSSLELGDSALYFCASSVEELTEAFFGQGTRLTVV.

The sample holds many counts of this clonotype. In nucleotides, the CDR3 is TGCGCCAGCAGCCAAGACAGGGGGCTGAGAGAGACCCAGTACTTC. This translates into CASSQDRGLRETQYF. V gene TRBV4-3 combines with J gene TRBJ2-5; 8 nucleotides match TRBD1. After removal of 0 bases from V and 4 bases from J, the junction contained 4 bases not matched to a gene. The V gene's germline CDR1 is LGHNA and CDR2 YSLEER. The CDR3 extends over 15 amino acids.

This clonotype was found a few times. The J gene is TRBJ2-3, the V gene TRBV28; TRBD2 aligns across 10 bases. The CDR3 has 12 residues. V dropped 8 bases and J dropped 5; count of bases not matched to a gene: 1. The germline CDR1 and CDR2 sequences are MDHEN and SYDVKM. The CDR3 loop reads CASGTSVDTQYF. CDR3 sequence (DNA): TGTGCCAGCGGGACTAGCGTAGATACGCAGTATTTT.

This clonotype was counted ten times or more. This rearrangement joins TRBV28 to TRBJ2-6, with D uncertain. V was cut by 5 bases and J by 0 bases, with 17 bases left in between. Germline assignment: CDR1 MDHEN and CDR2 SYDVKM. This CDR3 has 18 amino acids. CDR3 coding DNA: TGTGCCAGCAGTCGGCTCCAGTTTTTAAGCTCTGGGGCCAACGTCCTGACTTTC. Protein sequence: CASSRLQFLSSGANVLTF.

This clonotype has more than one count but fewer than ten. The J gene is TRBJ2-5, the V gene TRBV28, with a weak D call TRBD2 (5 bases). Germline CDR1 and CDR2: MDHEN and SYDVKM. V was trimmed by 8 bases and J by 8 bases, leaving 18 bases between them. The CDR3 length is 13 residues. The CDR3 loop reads CASRRAGGGTQYF. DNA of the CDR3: TGTGCCAGCCGGCGGGCGGGCGGAGGAACCCAGTACTTC.

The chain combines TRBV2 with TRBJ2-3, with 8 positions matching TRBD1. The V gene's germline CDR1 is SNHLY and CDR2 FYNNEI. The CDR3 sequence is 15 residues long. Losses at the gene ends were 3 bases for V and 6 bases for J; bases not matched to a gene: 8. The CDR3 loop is CASSEARGRVDTQYF. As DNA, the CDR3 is TGTGCCAGCAGTGAGGCCAGGGGGCGCGTGGATACGCAGTATTTT.

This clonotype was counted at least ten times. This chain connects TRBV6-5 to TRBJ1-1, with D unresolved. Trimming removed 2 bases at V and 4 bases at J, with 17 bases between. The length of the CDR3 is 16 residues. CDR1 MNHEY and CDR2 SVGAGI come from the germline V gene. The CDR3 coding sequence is TGTGCCAGCAGTTACGAGGCAGCGGGCGTTAGCACTGAAGCTTTCTTT. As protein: CASSYEAAGVSTEAFF.

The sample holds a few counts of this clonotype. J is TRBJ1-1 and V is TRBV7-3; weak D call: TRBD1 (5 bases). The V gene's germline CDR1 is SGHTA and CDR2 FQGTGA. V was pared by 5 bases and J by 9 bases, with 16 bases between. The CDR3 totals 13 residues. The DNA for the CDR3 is TGTGCCAGCAGCGAAACGCAGGGTCTGAAAGCTTTCTTT. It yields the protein CASSETQGLKAFF.

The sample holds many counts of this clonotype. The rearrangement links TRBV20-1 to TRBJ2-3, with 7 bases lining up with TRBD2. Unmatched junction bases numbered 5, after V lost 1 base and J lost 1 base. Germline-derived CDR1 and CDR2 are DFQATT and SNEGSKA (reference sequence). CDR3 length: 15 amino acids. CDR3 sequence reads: CSARAPAGGTDTQYF. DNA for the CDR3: TGCAGTGCTAGAGCGCCCGCGGGGGGCACAGATACGCAGTATTTT.

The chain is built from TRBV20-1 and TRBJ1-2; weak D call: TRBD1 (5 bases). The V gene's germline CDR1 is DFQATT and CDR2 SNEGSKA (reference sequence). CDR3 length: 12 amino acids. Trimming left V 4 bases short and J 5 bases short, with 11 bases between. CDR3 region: CSANVQAYGYTF. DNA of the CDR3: TGCAGTGCTAACGTACAGGCGTATGGCTACACCTTC.

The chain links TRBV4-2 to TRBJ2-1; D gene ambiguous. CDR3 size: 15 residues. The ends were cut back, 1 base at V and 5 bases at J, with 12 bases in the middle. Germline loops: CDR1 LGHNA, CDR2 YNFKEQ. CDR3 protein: CASSQASRSNNEQFF. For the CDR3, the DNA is TGTGCCAGCAGCCAAGCATCCCGCAGCAACAATGAGCAGTTCTTC.